This T cell receptor (beta chain) was obtained from a study of HIV-infected patients and healthy controls. Around 530 ng RNA was reverse transcribed with alpha and beta constant-region primers. Each of the alpha and beta chains got its own library through chain-specific third strand synthesis with indices. TCRdb passed the 5' RACE reads through MiXCR, listing each CDR3 protein once. The top ten clones hold 5.1% of a sample with approximately 16,000 distinct CDR3 sequences, under 10% of them seen once. The CDR3 extends over 13 amino acids. Germline lookup yields CDR1 LNHDA and CDR2 SQIVND (reference sequence). With 7 bases removed from V and 6 bases from J, the gap between germline ends came to 13 bases. All unsorted peripheral T cells were captured because whole blood was used without fractionation.

Sequencing was performed on blood. The receptor comes from an adult in good health. The chain has TRBV19 and TRBJ1-5; a possible D gene is TRBD1 (6 bases). The CDR3 DNA reads as TGTGCCAGTACCCCAGGGGAACGTCAGCCCCAGCATTTT. Translated: CASTPGERQPQHF.